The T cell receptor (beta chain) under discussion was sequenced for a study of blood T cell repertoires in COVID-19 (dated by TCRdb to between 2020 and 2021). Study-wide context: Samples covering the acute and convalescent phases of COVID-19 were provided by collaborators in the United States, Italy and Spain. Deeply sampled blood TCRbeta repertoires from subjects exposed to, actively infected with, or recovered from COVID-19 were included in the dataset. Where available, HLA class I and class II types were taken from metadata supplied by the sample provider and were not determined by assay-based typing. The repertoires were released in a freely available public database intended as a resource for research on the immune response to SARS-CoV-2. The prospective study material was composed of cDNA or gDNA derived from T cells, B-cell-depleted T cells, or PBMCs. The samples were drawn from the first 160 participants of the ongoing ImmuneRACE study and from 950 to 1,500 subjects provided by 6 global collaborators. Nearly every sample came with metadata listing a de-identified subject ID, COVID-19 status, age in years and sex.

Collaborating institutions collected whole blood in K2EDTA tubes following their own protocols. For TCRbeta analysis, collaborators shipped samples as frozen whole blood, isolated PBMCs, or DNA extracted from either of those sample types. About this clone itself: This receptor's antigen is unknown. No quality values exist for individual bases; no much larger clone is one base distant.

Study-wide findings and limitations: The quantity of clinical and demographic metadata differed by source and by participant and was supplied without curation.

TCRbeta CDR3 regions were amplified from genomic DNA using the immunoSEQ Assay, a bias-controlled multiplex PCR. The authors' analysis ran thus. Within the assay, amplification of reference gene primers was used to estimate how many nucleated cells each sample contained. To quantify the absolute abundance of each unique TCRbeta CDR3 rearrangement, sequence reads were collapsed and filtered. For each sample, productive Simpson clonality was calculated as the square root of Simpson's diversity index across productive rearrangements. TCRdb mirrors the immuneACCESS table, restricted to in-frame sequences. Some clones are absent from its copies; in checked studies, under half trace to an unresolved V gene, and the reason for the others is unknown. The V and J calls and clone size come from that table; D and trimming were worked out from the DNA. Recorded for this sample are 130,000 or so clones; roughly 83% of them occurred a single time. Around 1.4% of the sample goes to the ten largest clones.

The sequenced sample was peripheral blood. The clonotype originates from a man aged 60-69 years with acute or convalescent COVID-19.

The DNA sequence follows: TGTGCCTGGACCACAGGGGGCTTCGGTGGCTACACCTTC. Its product reads: CAWTTGGFGGYTF. This chain joins TRBV30 to TRBJ1-2, and TRBD1 matches 9 of the central bases. Clipping removes 4 bases from V and 7 bases from J, with 7 as the unmatched junction base count. The CDR3, cysteine through phenylalanine, is 13 amino acids long. Solely the CDR3 DNA is kept, with 39 bases framed from the first base. According to the germline V gene (reference sequence), CDR1 reads GTSNPN and CDR2 reads SVGIG.